This T cell receptor (beta chain) comes out of a study of T cells in Graves' hyperthyroidism and ophthalmopathy. Study-level information: At initial diagnosis, before any treatment had begun, peripheral blood was obtained.

TCR beta CDR3 region amplification was performed from RNA transcripts. In the first-round RT-PCR of the TCR CDR3, the HTBI primer set was used. TCRdb called the multiplex PCR reads again in MiXCR, with one record for every CDR3 protein. The table includes 490,000 or so distinct CDR3 sequences, about 16% detected once. The CDR3 is 14 amino acids. The V segment lost 10 bases and the J segment 3 bases; nucleotides outside the gene matches: 11. In germline, CDR1 is SNHLY, CDR2 FYNNEI. This clonotype was detected ten times or more. The authors took PBMCs from 10 ml fresh peripheral blood. The sequence came from a woman aged 25 to 39 with Graves' ophthalmopathy. The material sequenced was blood. The chain carries TRBV2 and TRBJ2-7, with 8 bases lining up with TRBD1. In nucleotides, the CDR3 is TGTGCCATCCTCCGGGACAGGTTAAGCTACGAGCAGTACTTC. Translated, it gives CAILRDRLSYEQYF.